The T cell receptor (beta chain) under discussion was sequenced for a study of cytomegalovirus exposure and HLA in healthy donors. Comments on this clone: Its matching antigen is unknown.

With 4 bases removed from V and 0 bases from J, the gap between germline ends came to 11 bases. The V gene's germline CDR1 is SGHRS and CDR2 YFSETQ. The CDR3 sequence is 15 residues long. General study findings and limits: Productive status was seen about 87% or about 30% of the time for most TCR beta V segments in an earlier analysis. One variant, a missense change in DCLRE1C, was linked in a later analysis to TCR beta V- and J-gene trimming.

Primers for the PCR totalled 60 Vbeta and 13 Jbeta. This table comes from immunoSEQ multiplex PCR, and its TCRdb copy is limited to in-frame clones, with some not included. The repertoire table contains fewer than 150,000 clones. The chain links TRBV5-1 to TRBJ2-1; TRBD2 might be the D (5 bases). This receptor was taken from a woman aged 55 to 70 in good health and CMV-seronegative. What was sequenced was PBMCs. CDR3 loop: CASSNSDSSYNEQFF. The CDR3 nucleotides are TGCGCCAGCAGCAATAGCGATAGCTCCTACAATGAGCAGTTCTTC.